This TCR beta chain was recovered during a study of blood T cell repertoires in COVID-19. Study-wide context: Acute and convalescent COVID-19 samples came from the United States, Italy and Spain.

Original methodology: Amplification of reference gene primers was used by the study to estimate nucleated cell counts. TCRdb's table, derived via immunoSEQ multiplex PCR, lists solely in-frame clones and lacks some. D and trimming were read from the DNA, whereas the V and J calls and clone size are those reported in that table. The sample shows approximately 240,000 clones, more than 75% of them seen only once. The TCR was taken from a woman in her 30s who had recovered from COVID-19. Specimen: peripheral blood.

The CDR3 region is CASSSREEGIETQYF. CDR3 in DNA: TGTGCCAGCAGCTCCAGAGAGGAGGGAATCGAGACCCAGTACTTC. The rearrangement uses TRBV11-3 and TRBJ2-5; possibly TRBD2 for D (6 bases). V shed 4 bases and J shed 5 bases, with 17 bases lying between them. The CDR3 sequence is 15 residues long. Germline V gives CDR1 SGHNT, CDR2 YENEEA.